This TCR beta chain was observed in a study of T-cell memory formation after mild COVID-19. Study context: TCR clusters were mostly confined to one donor each. Study outcomes and limitations: A second wave expanding day 15 to 37 was CD4+-biased; contracting clones were balanced. A subset of responding clones appeared in pre-infection memory, suggesting cross-reactive memory joined.

Constant-segment primers were used for 5'RACE, and the resulting TCR alpha and TCR beta cDNA libraries carried sample barcodes and UMIs. TCRdb re-analysed the 5' RACE reads in MiXCR, keeping a single row per CDR3 protein. The sample has roughly 400,000 distinct CDR3 sequences, approximately 16% seen once. This clonotype has just a few counts. Its antigen is undetermined. The sample was PBMCs or a T cell subset sorted from them (not recorded which). This sequence was found in a man aged 18 to 30 who had mild COVID-19 (a few samples of this study predate the infection). Cell type and time point are not known.

The CDR3: CASSVVERSTDTQYF. In nucleotides, the CDR3 is TGTGCCAGCAGCGTAGTGGAGCGGAGCACAGATACGCAGTATTTT. This chain links TRBV9 with TRBJ2-3, with D possibly matching TRBD2 (5 bases). The germline V gene encodes CDR1 SGDLS and CDR2 YYNGEE. With 0 bases removed from V and 0 bases from J, the gap between germline ends came to 8 bases. The length of the CDR3 is 15 residues. The full variable domain, completed using reference TRBV9 and TRBJ2-3, is DSGVTQTPKHLITATGQRVTLRCSPRSGDLSVYWYQQSLDQGLQFLIQYYNGEERAKGNILERFSAQQFPDLHSELNLSSLELGDSALYFCASSVVERSTDTQYFGPGTRLTVL.